What follows are 13 T cell receptor beta chains derived from one specimen sequenced in a study of siplizumab effects on memory and regulatory T cells (dated by TCRdb to about 2019). The receptor library was made with the immunoSEQ multiplex PCR assay. TCRdb limited this immuneACCESS table to in-frame rearrangements with V and J called. A share of clones is missing; checked studies link under half to unresolved V genes, and the rest is unexplained. This sample has approximately 100,000 clones in its table, and 90% to 95% of those were observed once. About 0.7% of the sample lies in the top ten. The sample was Tregs sorted from blood. The receptor set was obtained from a human donor in good health.

The chain links TRBV2 to TRBJ2-1; the D is unclear. The V gene's germline CDR1 is SNHLY and CDR2 FYNNEI. The CDR3 has 14 residues. Trimming pared 4 bases from V and 3 bases from J, leaving 10 bases between. The CDR3 is CASSVASLYNEQFF. The DNA for the CDR3 is TGTGCCAGCAGTGTCGCCAGCCTCTACAATGAGCAGTTCTTC.

This chain links TRBV28 with TRBJ1-5, with 7 positions matching TRBD1. V shed 6 bases and J 0 bases; nucleotides not matched to a gene: 8. The CDR3 consists of 16 residues. Germline CDR1 MDHEN, CDR2 SYDVKM. The CDR3 DNA reads as TGTGCCAGCAGGCCTAGGGACAGATTTAGCAATCAGCCCCAGCATTTT. It codes for CASRPRDRFSNQPQHF. The whole variable domain, filled in from reference TRBV28 and TRBJ1-5, reads DVKVTQSSRYLVKRTGEKVFLECVQDMDHENMFWYRQDPGLGLRLIYFSYDVKMKEKGDIPEGYSVSREKKERFSLILESASTNQTSMYLCASRPRDRFSNQPQHFGDGTRLSIL.

The chain recombines TRBV27 with TRBJ1-1; D gene unclear. This CDR3 is 13 amino acids long. The germline CDR1 and CDR2 sequences are MNHEY and SMNVEV (reference sequence). The germline V and J ends were trimmed by 4 bases and 1 base, with 7 bases remaining between them. The DNA for the CDR3 is TGTGCCAGCAGTTATGAACAGAACACTGAAGCTTTCTTT. It yields the protein CASSYEQNTEAFF.

V is TRBV11-2 and J is TRBJ2-3; TRBD1 aligns across 10 bases. V gave up 5 bases and J gave up 5 bases; unmatched junction bases: 4. The germline V gene has CDR1 SGHAT and CDR2 FQNNGV. This CDR3 contains 14 residues. For the CDR3, the DNA is TGTGCCAGCAGCGCCGGGACAGGGGTAGATACGCAGTATTTT. It is translated as CASSAGTGVDTQYF.

The V and J genes are TRBV10-3 and TRBJ2-1, with D hard to call. Trimming stripped 6 bases from V and 5 bases from J, with 17 bases between. The germline gives CDR1 ENHRY, CDR2 SYGVKD. The CDR3 loop spans 15 amino acids. The CDR3 protein is CAISDGRRPDNEQFF. CDR3 nucleotide sequence: TGTGCCATCAGCGACGGCAGAAGGCCCGACAATGAGCAGTTCTTC.

The chain has TRBV5-4 and TRBJ1-3; TRBD1 matches 8 bases. The V and J ends lost 4 bases and 0 bases, in that order; junction bases with no gene match: 6. Germline V gene data show CDR1 as SGHNT and CDR2 as YYREEE (reference sequence). The CDR3 totals 16 residues. The CDR3: CASSPGQGYSGNTIYF. Written as DNA, the CDR3 is TGTGCCAGCAGCCCTGGACAGGGTTACTCTGGAAACACCATATATTTT.

This rearrangement joins TRBV27 to TRBJ2-1, with 8 bases that match TRBD2. Trimming cost V 2 bases and J 4 bases; bases outside gene matches: 4. Germline lookup yields CDR1 MNHEY and CDR2 SMNVEV (reference sequence). This CDR3 is 15 amino acids long. The CDR3 DNA follows: TGTGCCAGCAGTTTAATAGCGGGAATTTACAATGAGCAGTTCTTC. Protein sequence: CASSLIAGIYNEQFF.

The chain employs TRBV5-1 and TRBJ2-1, with 7 positions matching TRBD2. CDR3 size: 17 residues. V dropped 1 base and J dropped 0; count of bases not matched to a gene: 7. Germline V gene lookup returns CDR1 SGHRS and CDR2 YFSETQ. The CDR3 bases are TGCGCCAGCAGCTTGTTAGCGGGCTTCAGCTCCTACAATGAGCAGTTCTTC. Translation gives CASSLLAGFSSYNEQFF.

The chain links TRBV28 to TRBJ2-7, with D perhaps assigned TRBD1 or TRBD2 (6 bases each). Trimming stripped 10 bases from V and 3 bases from J, with 16 bases between. Germline loops: CDR1 MDHEN, CDR2 SYDVKM. The CDR3 covers 13 residues. The CDR3 nucleotides are TGTGCCACCAACGGGGGCAGACTCTACGAGCAGTACTTC. Residues: CATNGGRLYEQYF. Full variable domain (remainder filled in from reference TRBV28 and TRBJ2-7): DVKVTQSSRYLVKRTGEKVFLECVQDMDHENMFWYRQDPGLGLRLIYFSYDVKMKEKGDIPEGYSVSREKKERFSLILESASTNQTSMYLCATNGGRLYEQYFGPGTRLTVT.

About this clone: The sample carries other DNA sequences with the same CDR3. The chain is built from TRBV19 and TRBJ2-5; D uncertain. The CDR3 is 14 residues long. The germline V and J ends were trimmed by 3 bases and 0 bases, with 8 bases remaining between them. Germline values: CDR1 LNHDA, CDR2 SQIVND (reference sequence). The CDR3 sequence is CASSIGRYQETQYF. The CDR3 nucleotides are TGTGCCAGTAGTATTGGCAGGTACCAAGAGACCCAGTACTTC.

The V and J genes are TRBV6-5 and TRBJ1-3; unclear D gene. The CDR3 runs to 12 residues. The germline V gene has CDR1 MNHEY and CDR2 SVGAGI. V lost 4 bases, J lost 3 bases, and 4 bases lay in between. This CDR3 is CASSSGGNTIYF. The DNA for the CDR3 is TGTGCCAGCAGTTCGGGTGGAAACACCATATATTTT.

The chain couples TRBV28 to TRBJ1-2; TRBD1 agrees at 7 bases. Germline-derived CDR1 and CDR2 are MDHEN and SYDVKM. J was trimmed by 2 bases and V by 2 bases; bases with no gene match: 14. This CDR3 comprises 18 residues. The CDR3 sequence: CASSLRGIMTGSNYGYTF. The DNA of the CDR3 is TGTGCCAGCAGTTTAAGGGGAATCATGACAGGGTCCAACTATGGCTACACCTTC.

The chain combines TRBV11-2 with TRBJ2-3; TRBD2 agrees at 8 bases. Unmatched junction bases numbered 7, after V lost 5 bases and J lost 0 bases. The V gene's germline CDR1 is SGHAT and CDR2 FQNNGV. This CDR3 has 16 residues. This chain's CDR3 is CASSPGLGWSTDTQYF. Written as DNA, the CDR3 is TGTGCCAGCAGCCCGGGACTAGGGTGGAGCACAGATACGCAGTATTTT.